These 32 T cell receptor beta chains came from one sample sequenced in a study of regulatory T cells in long-lasting Graves disease. With iRepertoire HTBI primers and Arm-PCR of CDR3 regions, TCR beta libraries were built. TCRdb reprocessed the multiplex PCR reads via MiXCR and lists one record per CDR3 protein. Seen here are about 530,000 distinct CDR3 sequences, approximately 16% observed once, and the top ten hold 20% to 30%. Noted time point: newly diagnosed GD, antithyroid drugs for less than 3 months. RNA isolated from PBMCs was used to make the TCR library. Another study also made use of these data, one on T cells in Graves' hyperthyroidism and ophthalmopathy.

This material consisted of peripheral blood mononuclear cells (PBMCs), taken at new diagnosis, from a patient treated with antithyroid drugs. The receptors shown here come from a woman aged 35-60 years with Graves disease.

This clonotype was found many times. The chain joins TRBV2 to TRBJ1-4; maybe TRBD1 (6 bases). The germline gives CDR1 SNHLY, CDR2 FYNNEI. Trimming left V 7 bases short and J 7 bases short, with 16 bases between. The CDR3 is 14 residues long. DNA for the CDR3: TGTGCCAGCACTGCGAACAGGGTGGGTGAAAAACTGTTTTTT. It specifies CASTANRVGEKLFF.

This clonotype was seen repeatedly, ten times or more. The chain combines TRBV5-1 with TRBJ2-1; 8 positions agree with TRBD1. After removal of 4 bases from V and 2 bases from J, the junction contained 5 bases not matched to a gene. Germline V gene sequence: CDR1 SGHRS, CDR2 YFSETQ. There are 15 residues in the CDR3. Here the CDR3 DNA reads TGCGCCAGCAGCGAGGGACAGGCGACCTACAATGAGCAGTTCTTC. This gives the protein CASSEGQATYNEQFF.

To note about this clonotype: An end of the junction differs from the germline gene, which may be a read error. CDR3 coding DNA: TGCGCCAGCAGCCACACCGGACAGGGAAGCAATCAGCCCCAGCATTTT. This translates into CASSHTGQGSNQPQHF. The chain is built from TRBV12-3 or TRBV12-4 and TRBJ1-5; the match to TRBD1 covers 8 bases. This CDR3 contains 16 residues.

The chain couples TRBV29-1 to TRBJ1-2; D is uncertain. Germline CDR1 reads SQVTM; CDR2 reads ANQGSEA. This CDR3 contains 11 residues. V was cut by 2 bases and J by 7 bases, with 8 bases left in between. The CDR3 nucleotides read TGCAGCGTTGAAATTCGGTGTGGCTACACCTTC. Protein sequence: CSVEIRCGYTF. Full variable domain (remainder filled in from reference TRBV29-1 and TRBJ1-2): SAVISQKPSRDICQRGTSLTIQCQVDSQVTMMFWYRQQPGQSLTLIATANQGSEATYESGFVIDKFPISRPNLTFSTLTVSNMSPEDSSIYLCSVEIRCGYTFGSGTRLTVV.

This clonotype was observed at least ten times. CDR3 sequence: CASSQTGGQNYGYTF. CDR3 sequence (DNA): TGTGCCAGCAGTCAAACAGGGGGCCAAAACTATGGCTACACCTTC. This chain connects TRBV7-3 to TRBJ1-2; 9 bases agree with TRBD1. With V trimmed by 6 bases and J by 2 bases, 7 bases remained unmatched. The CDR3 extends over 15 amino acids. Per germline, CDR1 SGHTA and CDR2 FQGTGA.

The sample holds many counts of this clonotype. This chain connects TRBV12-3 or TRBV12-4 to TRBJ1-1; no definite D call. This CDR3 is 12 amino acids long. Deletions cut 3 bases from V and 2 bases from J, with 4 bases between. Written as DNA, the CDR3 is TGTGCCAGCAGTTTTTTCAACACTGAAGCTTTCTTT. As protein: CASSFFNTEAFF.

The rearrangement joins TRBV6-1 to TRBJ2-7; TRBD2 matches 7 bases. Germline CDR1 reads MNHNS; CDR2 reads SASEGT. J lost 2 bases, V lost 6 bases, and 13 bases had no gene match. CDR3 size: 16 residues. The CDR3 sequence is CASRNRDRDYTYEQYF. The CDR3 DNA is TGTGCCAGCAGGAACCGGGACCGGGACTACACCTACGAGCAGTACTTC.

This clonotype was recorded at least ten times. The chain is built from TRBV12-3 or TRBV12-4 and TRBJ2-1; the match to TRBD1 covers 9 bases. The J segment lost 5 bases and the V segment lost 6 bases, leaving 8 bases of the junction unmatched. This CDR3 region has 15 residues. The CDR3 spells CASSRQGVGNNEQFF. CDR3 nucleotide sequence: TGTGCCAGCAGCAGACAGGGGGTCGGCAACAATGAGCAGTTCTTC.

At least ten counts were recorded for this clonotype. CDR3 bases: TGTGCCAGCAGCCCACGGGTCGCCAACTATGGCTACACCTTC. Protein: CASSPRVANYGYTF. V gene TRBV7-9 combines with J gene TRBJ1-2; D is unresolved. This CDR3 contains 14 residues. The germline V gene encodes CDR1 SEHNR and CDR2 FQNEAQ (reference sequence). The V and J ends lost 5 bases and 2 bases respectively, with 12 bases between them.

Many counts were recorded for this clonotype. The chain couples TRBV2 to TRBJ1-1; no definite D call. The CDR3 contains 13 residues. Trimming took 0 bases from V and 8 from J, leaving 10 bases between them. The germline V gene has CDR1 SNHLY and CDR2 FYNNEI. DNA for the CDR3: TGTGCCAGCAGTGAAGCGAGAACGAGGGAAGCTTTCTTT. Its protein product is CASSEARTREAFF.

Ten or more counts support this clonotype. The J gene is TRBJ1-5, the V gene TRBV6-1, with D hard to call. CDR3 size: 13 residues. Germline values: CDR1 MNHNS, CDR2 SASEGT. V was trimmed by 6 bases and J by 6 bases, leaving 12 bases between them. The CDR3 DNA reads TGTGCCAGCAGCTTTCCCAGCGGTCAGCCCCAGCATTTT. The encoded protein is CASSFPSGQPQHF.

A word on this clonotype: A much bigger clone sits one base away, suggesting this may be a read error. The V and J genes are TRBV24-1 and TRBJ2-3, with D perhaps matching TRBD2 (5 bases). The length of the CDR3 is 15 residues. Germline lookup yields CDR1 KGHDR and CDR2 SFDVKD. V was cut by 0 bases and J by 5 bases, with 11 bases left in between. The CDR3 DNA reads as TGTGCCACCAGTGATTTGTCCGGGGTCGTAGATACGCAGTATTTT. The encoded protein is CATSDLSGVVDTQYF.

The chain recombines TRBV6-2 or TRBV6-3 with TRBJ2-2; tentatively, D is TRBD2 (5 bases). CDR1 MNHEY and CDR2 SVGEGT come from the germline V gene. V gave up 7 bases and J gave up 7 bases, with 19 bases separating them. The CDR3 is 15 residues long. Here the CDR3 reads CASNTWAGGGGELFF. The CDR3 nucleotides read TGTGCCAGCAATACATGGGCAGGAGGAGGCGGGGAGCTGTTTTTT.

The chain carries TRBV27 and TRBJ1-2; D not certain. CDR3 size: 14 residues. CDR1 is MNHEY and CDR2 is SMNVEV in the germline V gene (reference sequence). V was cut by 6 bases and J by 8 bases, with 19 bases left in between. This CDR3 reads CASSPLAGAVGYTF. CDR3 DNA sequence: TGTGCCAGCAGCCCATTGGCCGGCGCGGTCGGCTACACCTTC.

DNA of the CDR3: TGTGCCAGCACCCGGACAGGATACAATGAGCAGTTCTTC. This sequence encodes CASTRTGYNEQFF. The chain links TRBV6-1 to TRBJ2-1; 7 bases fit TRBD1. CDR3 length: 13 residues. Germline loops: CDR1 MNHNS, CDR2 SASEGT. J lost 4 bases, V lost 7 bases, and 4 bases had no gene match.

With respect to this clonotype: An end of the junction does not agree with germline; a read error may underlie this. The rearrangement uses TRBV10-3 and TRBJ2-1; 10 nucleotides line up with TRBD2. This CDR3 is 18 amino acids long. CDR1 and CDR2 (germline): ENHRY, SYGVKD. The CDR3 here is CAISGPDTGTSVYNEQSF. DNA for the CDR3: TGTGCCATCAGTGGGCCGGACACCGGGACTAGCGTCTACAATGAGCAGTCCTTC.

This clonotype was counted at least ten times. V is TRBV28 and J is TRBJ2-1; 7 bases match TRBD1. The V and J ends lost 8 bases and 8 bases, in that order; junction bases with no gene match: 9. The CDR3 extends over 13 amino acids. From germline, CDR1 is MDHEN and CDR2 SYDVKM. CDR3 DNA: TGTGCCAGCCAACCTGACAGGGACGATGAGCAGTTCTTC. This codes for CASQPDRDDEQFF.

This clonotype has a handful of counts. The rearrangement joins TRBV3-1 to TRBJ2-5, with TRBD2 matching 11 bases. V gave up 1 base and J gave up 4 bases; unmatched junction bases: 5. CDR1 is LGHDT, CDR2 YNNKEL, per germline (reference sequence). The CDR3 contains 16 residues. This CDR3 reads CASSQGLAGLGETQYF. The CDR3 nucleotides read TGTGCCAGCAGCCAAGGACTAGCGGGGCTAGGAGAGACCCAGTACTTC.

This clonotype was observed at least ten times. The chain recombines TRBV10-3 with TRBJ2-7; D is possibly TRBD2 (5 bases). The germline V gene has CDR1 ENHRY and CDR2 SYGVKD. CDR3 size: 13 residues. V was clipped by 4 bases and J by 4 bases, with 11 bases between them. The CDR3 reads CAISVGEGYEQYF. In nucleotides, the CDR3 is TGTGCCATCAGTGTCGGGGAAGGTTACGAGCAGTACTTC.

This clonotype came up a few times. This chain uses TRBV6-1 with TRBJ1-1; D gene uncertain. Deletions cut 8 bases from V and 2 bases from J, with 12 bases between. There are 13 residues in the CDR3. Germline CDR1 is MNHNS and CDR2 is SASEGT. CDR3 loop: CASGVGPNTEAFF. CDR3 in DNA: TGTGCCAGCGGCGTGGGCCCAAACACTGAAGCTTTCTTT.

This clonotype was detected many times. CDR3 sequence reads: CAWSGGTGYTF. CDR3 nucleotides: TGTGCCTGGAGTGGGGGAACGGGCTACACCTTC. The genes are TRBV30 and TRBJ1-2, with no clear D. The CDR3 has 11 residues. Germline loops: CDR1 GTSNPN, CDR2 SVGIG (reference sequence). Trimming left V 1 base short and J 8 bases short, with 8 bases between.

This clonotype was detected ten times or more. The V call is TRBV27, the J call TRBJ2-1; 8 bases line up with TRBD2. In germline, CDR1 is MNHEY, CDR2 SMNVEV (reference sequence). The CDR3 sequence is 15 residues long. Germline trimming cut 4 bases from V and 7 bases from J; bases unmatched to any gene: 9. CDR3 nucleotide sequence: TGTGCCAGCAGTTCCTTAGGGACTAGTTTGAATGAGCAGTTCTTC. This translates into CASSSLGTSLNEQFF.

In this sample, this clonotype turned up many times. The CDR3 DNA is TGTGCCATCAGTGACCTGGGACTAGCGGGGAACAATGAGCAGTTCTTC. Translating it yields CAISDLGLAGNNEQFF. The V call is TRBV10-3, the J call TRBJ2-1, with TRBD2 identical over 13 bases. J was trimmed by 5 bases and V by 3 bases; bases with no gene match: 4. The CDR3 totals 16 residues. Germline lookup yields CDR1 ENHRY and CDR2 SYGVKD.

This clonotype was counted ten times or more. The V call is TRBV2, the J call TRBJ1-5; D remains unclear. V lost 3 bases, J lost 2 bases, and 14 bases lay in between. Per the germline V gene, CDR1 is SNHLY and CDR2 is FYNNEI. This CDR3 has 16 amino acids. The chain's CDR3 is CASSETGWGGNQPQHF. CDR3 bases: TGTGCCAGCAGTGAGACCGGATGGGGAGGCAATCAGCCCCAGCATTTT.

This clonotype appeared a single time. Possible read error: a much larger clone is one base away. The chain carries TRBV2 and TRBJ2-5; 8 nucleotides agree with TRBD1. Germline lookup yields CDR1 SNHLY and CDR2 FYNNEI. The length of the CDR3 is 14 residues. DNA for the CDR3: TGTGCCAGCCGTGACAGGGGCTACTACAATGAGCAGTACTTC. The encoded protein is CASRDRGYYNEQYF. Variable domain in full (rest from reference TRBV2 and TRBJ2-5): EPEVTQTPSHQVTQMGQEVILRCVPISNHLYFYWYRQILGQKVEFLVSFYNNEISEKSEIFDDQFSVERPDGSNFTLKIRSTKLEDSAMYFCASRDRGYYNEQYFGPGTRLLVL.

This clonotype was found many times. The V gene is TRBV20-1, the J gene TRBJ2-7; 10 bases map to TRBD1. V lost 7 bases, J lost 4 bases, and 7 bases stayed unmatched. The length of the CDR3 is 13 residues. In germline, CDR1 is DFQATT, CDR2 SNEGSKA (reference sequence). Here the CDR3 DNA reads TGCAGTGTAACCGGGACAGGGGTTTACGAGCAGTACTTC. This codes for CSVTGTGVYEQYF.

Comments on this clonotype: The junction departs from the called germline gene at one end, perhaps through a read error. The chain couples TRBV7-9 to TRBJ1-5; D not resolved. CDR1 SEHNR and CDR2 FQNEAQ come from the germline V gene (reference sequence). The CDR3 is made up of 13 amino acids. CDR3 amino acids: CASSLVGNQPRHF. The CDR3 DNA reads as TGTGCCAGCAGCTTAGTGGGCAATCAGCCCCGGCATTTT. Full variable domain (missing parts from reference TRBV7-9 and TRBJ1-5): DTGVSQNPRHKITKRGQNVTFRCDPISEHNRLYWYRQTLGQGPEFLTYFQNEAQLEKSRLLSDRFSAERPKGSFSTLEIQRTEQGDSAMYLCASSLVGNQPRHFGDGTRLSIL.

This clonotype was observed a handful of times. CDR3: CASSPQGTGGLYGYTF. The DNA of the CDR3 is TGTGCCAGCTCACCACAGGGGACAGGGGGGCTTTATGGCTACACCTTC. The chain has TRBV18 and TRBJ1-2; 11 nucleotides match TRBD1. The V and J ends lost 1 base and 5 bases, in that order; junction bases with no gene match: 6. This CDR3 comprises 16 residues. Germline CDR1 reads KGHSH; CDR2 reads LQKENI.

This clonotype was seen ten or more times. The chain recombines TRBV13 with TRBJ2-3; possibly TRBD1 for D (6 bases). The germline gives CDR1 PRHDT, CDR2 FYEKMQ (reference sequence). Trimming took 6 bases from V and 6 from J, leaving 19 bases between them. The CDR3 runs 15 residues. The CDR3 nucleotides read TGTGCCAGCAGTCCTAATTTGGGGGCCGGCGATACGCAGTATTTT. This translates into CASSPNLGAGDTQYF.

This clonotype has just a few counts. The chain carries TRBV7-9 and TRBJ1-1; D remains unclear. The CDR3 totals 14 residues. Trimming removed 1 base at V and 6 bases at J, with 12 bases between. Germline assignment: CDR1 SEHNR and CDR2 FQNEAQ (reference sequence). The CDR3 DNA is TGTGCCAGCAGCTTAGATTTATCGGGCTCTGAAGCTTTCTTT. Amino acids: CASSLDLSGSEAFF.

This clonotype was found many times. This chain connects TRBV2 to TRBJ1-5; the D is unclear. This CDR3 comprises 18 residues. V was clipped by 1 base and J by 1 base, with 17 bases between them. Germline V gene sequence: CDR1 SNHLY, CDR2 FYNNEI. CDR3 sequence (DNA): TGTGCCAGCAGTGAAGAGAGACTCACAAAGGGCAGCAATCAGCCCCAGCATTTT. Translating it yields CASSEERLTKGSNQPQHF.

This clonotype was seen at least ten times. The V call is TRBV28, the J call TRBJ2-3; no reliable D call. The CDR3 is made up of 11 amino acids. With 4 bases removed from V and 10 bases from J, the gap between germline ends came to 9 bases. Per germline, CDR1 MDHEN and CDR2 SYDVKM. CDR3 loop: CASSYGYAQYF. In nucleotides, the CDR3 is TGTGCCAGCAGTTACGGCTATGCGCAGTATTTT.